One and the same sample provided the 18 T cell receptor beta chains below, sequenced in a study of blood T cell repertoires in COVID-19. TCRdb keeps only in-frame clones here, not all; method: immunoSEQ multiplex PCR. The table lists 180,000 or so clones, roughly nine tenths of them singletons, with approximately 2.9% in the top ten. Sequenced material: peripheral blood. Every receptor here comes from a woman aged 30 to 39 with active or convalescent COVID-19.

The chain joins TRBV7-6 to TRBJ2-7; 9 bases are shared with TRBD1. The germline V gene has CDR1 SGHVS and CDR2 FNYEAQ. With 5 bases clipped from V and 1 base from J, the junction kept 6 bases outside the gene matches. CDR3 length: 15 residues. The CDR3: CASSPRTGVSYEQYF. The CDR3 nucleotides are TGTGCCAGCAGCCCCCGGACAGGGGTGTCCTACGAGCAGTACTTC.

This sequence joins TRBV28 and TRBJ2-3; D gene uncertain. The ends were cut back, 11 bases at V and 1 base at J, with 13 bases in the middle. Germline V gene lookup returns CDR1 MDHEN and CDR2 SYDVKM. This CDR3 has 13 amino acids. The CDR3 spells CASRDFGTDTQYF. CDR3 coding DNA: TGTGCCTCACGAGATTTCGGCACAGATACGCAGTATTTT.

This clone was seen once. V is TRBV11-2 and J is TRBJ2-7; D is possibly TRBD2 (6 bases). In germline, CDR1 is SGHAT, CDR2 FQNNGV. The ends were cut back, 1 base at V and 4 bases at J, with 14 bases in the middle. This CDR3 comprises 15 residues. The CDR3 sequence is CASSLGTGAGYEQYF. For the CDR3, the DNA is TGTGCCAGCAGCTTAGGAACGGGAGCTGGGTACGAGCAGTACTTC.

V gene TRBV15 combines with J gene TRBJ1-1, with 8 nucleotides matching TRBD1. Per the germline V gene, CDR1 is LNHNV and CDR2 is YYDKDF (reference sequence). This CDR3 comprises 14 residues. With 4 bases clipped from V and 7 bases from J, the junction kept 8 bases outside the gene matches. The CDR3 reads CATSTGGEVIEAFF. CDR3 sequence (DNA): TGTGCCACCAGCACAGGGGGCGAGGTTATTGAAGCTTTCTTT.

This clone was recorded once. This sequence joins TRBV18 and TRBJ1-1, with TRBD1 as a possible D gene (6 bases). Germline V gives CDR1 KGHSH, CDR2 LQKENI. Trimming cost V 4 bases and J 6 bases, with 12 bases left between them. The CDR3 covers 13 residues. Here the CDR3 reads CASSLGTRPEAFF. The CDR3 DNA is TGTGCCAGCTCACTCGGGACACGTCCTGAAGCTTTCTTT.

V gene TRBV29-1 combines with J gene TRBJ2-1; 7 positions match TRBD2. Germline V CDR1 and CDR2: SQVTM, ANQGSEA. This CDR3 is built from 14 residues. With V trimmed by 6 bases and J by 3 bases, 8 bases remained unmatched. This CDR3 reads CSVYLAESYNEQFF. CDR3 bases: TGCAGCGTCTACCTAGCGGAGAGCTACAATGAGCAGTTCTTC.

The chain has TRBV15 and TRBJ2-1, with 8 bases aligning to TRBD1. J gave up 3 bases and V 0 bases, and 19 bases lay outside the gene matches. This CDR3 has 21 residues. Germline V gene sequence: CDR1 LNHNV, CDR2 YYDKDF (reference sequence). CDR3 DNA sequence: TGTGCCACCAGCAGAGATCTTTGGGGGGCATCGGACAGGGCATTCTACAATGAGCAGTTCTTC. Translating it yields CATSRDLWGASDRAFYNEQFF.

The chain joins TRBV12-5 to TRBJ2-1; 8 nucleotides match TRBD2. The J segment lost 4 bases and the V segment lost 1 base, leaving 6 bases of the junction unmatched. From germline, CDR1 is LGHNT and CDR2 FRNRAP. The CDR3 runs 16 residues. In nucleotides, the CDR3 is TGTGCTAGTGGTTTGGCAGCGGGAGCAATGTACAATGAGCAGTTCTTC. Protein: CASGLAAGAMYNEQFF.

This clone showed up just once. The chain links TRBV11-2 to TRBJ2-1; TRBD2 matches at 8 bases. Germline V lookup: CDR1 SGHAT, CDR2 FQNNGV. The CDR3 runs to 17 residues. Trimming cost V 4 bases and J 3 bases; bases outside gene matches: 11. CDR3 protein: CASSSIPGTRIYNEQFF. DNA for the CDR3: TGTGCCAGCAGCTCGATTCCCGGGACTAGAATCTACAATGAGCAGTTCTTC. Using reference TRBV11-2 and TRBJ2-1 for the parts outside the CDR3, the full variable domain is EAGVAQSPRYKIIEKRQSVAFWCNPISGHATLYWYQQILGQGPKLLIQFQNNGVVDDSQLPKDRFSAERLKGVDSTLKIQPAKLEDSAVYLCASSSIPGTRIYNEQFFGPGTRLTVL.

This chain joins TRBV28 and TRBJ2-7; D perhaps matches TRBD2 (6 bases). The CDR3 is 18 amino acids. Germline V gives CDR1 MDHEN, CDR2 SYDVKM. Between the trimmed V and J ends, which lost 4 bases and 4 bases, there was a span of 26 bases. The CDR3 is CASSSSPTWVAAKYEQYF. The CDR3 DNA reads TGTGCCAGCAGTTCTTCCCCAACTTGGGTAGCGGCTAAGTACGAGCAGTACTTC.

The chain joins TRBV5-1 to TRBJ1-4; 10 bases fit TRBD1. There are 19 residues in the CDR3. The germline CDR1 and CDR2 sequences are SGHRS and YFSETQ. The ends lost 3 bases at V and 4 bases at J; junction bases unmatched: 15. CDR3 residues: CASSSLDRGPFRFNEKLFF. CDR3 nucleotide sequence: TGCGCCAGCAGCTCCCTTGACAGGGGGCCTTTTAGATTTAATGAAAAACTGTTTTTT.

This chain uses TRBV5-1 with TRBJ1-2, with unresolved D. CDR1 and CDR2 from the germline V gene are SGHRS and YFSETQ. Trimming stripped 4 bases from V and 3 bases from J, with 13 bases between. The CDR3 covers 14 residues. As DNA, the CDR3 is TGCGCCAGCAGCCCGCCTAGCAGCTACTATGGCTACACCTTC. The encoded protein is CASSPPSSYYGYTF. The whole variable domain, filled in from reference TRBV5-1 and TRBJ1-2, reads KAGVTQTPRYLIKTRGQQVTLSCSPISGHRSVSWYQQTPGQGLQFLFEYFSETQRNKGNFPGRFSGRQFSNSRSEMNVSTLELGDSALYLCASSPPSSYYGYTFGSGTRLTVV.

A word on this clone: This same CDR3 is encoded by further DNA sequences in the sample. V gene TRBV3-1 (or the pseudogene TRBV3-2) combines with J gene TRBJ1-1, with TRBD1 matching over 12 bases. The V gene end was trimmed by 4 bases and the J gene end by 5 bases; junction bases not matched to a gene: 11. The CDR3 is made up of 17 amino acids. Germline V gene sequence: CDR1 LGHDT, CDR2 YNNKEL (reference sequence). The CDR3 bases are TGTGCCAGCAGCCGTGTCCCGGGACAGGGGGCAAGGACTGAAGCTTTCTTT. As protein: CASSRVPGQGARTEAFF.

V is TRBV19 and J is TRBJ1-6; 8 bases line up with TRBD1. The CDR3 is made up of 15 amino acids. V was clipped by 2 bases and J by 7 bases; unmatched bases: 4. Germline V lookup: CDR1 LNHDA, CDR2 SQIVND (reference sequence). This CDR3 is CASSIWTGHNSPLHF. The CDR3 DNA reads TGTGCCAGTAGTATATGGACAGGGCACAATTCACCCCTCCACTTT.

The genes are TRBV27 and TRBJ2-7, with 8 bases lining up with TRBD2. Germline CDR1 and CDR2: MNHEY and SMNVEV (reference sequence). The CDR3 is made up of 17 amino acids. V dropped 0 bases and J dropped 2; count of bases not matched to a gene: 9. CDR3 protein: CASSLSPSGPSPYEQYF. In DNA form, the CDR3 reads TGTGCCAGCAGTTTATCCCCTAGCGGGCCCTCTCCCTACGAGCAGTACTTC.

This clone was recorded only once. The V call is TRBV12-3 or TRBV12-4, the J call TRBJ1-4; D call uncertain. V was pared by 2 bases and J by 7 bases, with 2 bases between. There are 11 residues in the CDR3. The CDR3 region has the DNA TGTGCCAGCAGTTTACGTGAAAAACTGTTTTTT. Its protein is CASSLREKLFF.

The chain recombines TRBV7-9 with TRBJ1-4; TRBD1 agrees at 9 bases. CDR1 SEHNR and CDR2 FQNEAQ come from the germline V gene (reference sequence). Trimming removed 5 bases from V and 8 bases from J; junction bases left unmatched: 6. CDR3 length: 14 residues. The CDR3 DNA is TGTGCCAGCAGCCCACAGGGGGCTGACGAAAAACTGTTTTTT. Translating it yields CASSPQGADEKLFF.

This sequence joins TRBV10-1 and TRBJ2-3; 8 bases align to TRBD2. The V segment lost 0 bases and the J segment 2 bases; nucleotides outside the gene matches: 1. This CDR3 is built from 15 residues. CDR1 and CDR2 from the germline V gene are WNHNN and SYGVQD (reference sequence). CDR3 bases: TGCGCCAGCAGTGAGTCACTAGCGGCCACAGATACGCAGTATTTT. The encoded protein is CASSESLAATDTQYF.